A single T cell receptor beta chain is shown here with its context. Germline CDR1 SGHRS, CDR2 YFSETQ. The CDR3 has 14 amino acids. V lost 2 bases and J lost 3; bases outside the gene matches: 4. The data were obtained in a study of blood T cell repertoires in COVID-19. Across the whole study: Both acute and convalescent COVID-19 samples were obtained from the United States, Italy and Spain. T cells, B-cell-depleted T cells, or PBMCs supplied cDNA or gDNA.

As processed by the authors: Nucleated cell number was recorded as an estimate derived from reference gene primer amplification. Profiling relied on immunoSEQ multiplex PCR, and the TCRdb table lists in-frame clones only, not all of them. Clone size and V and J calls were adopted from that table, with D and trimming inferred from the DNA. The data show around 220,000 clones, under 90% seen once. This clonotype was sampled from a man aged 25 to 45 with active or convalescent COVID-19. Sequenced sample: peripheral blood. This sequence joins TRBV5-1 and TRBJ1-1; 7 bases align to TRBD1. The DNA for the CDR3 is TGCGCCAGCAGCTTTTCACAGGGGCACACTGAAGCTTTCTTT. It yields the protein CASSFSQGHTEAFF.